The 26 T cell receptor beta chains presented below share a single source sample, sequenced in a study of T cells in tuberculosis. Repertoires were generated with immunoSEQ multiplex PCR, while TCRdb's copy carries only in-frame clones and drops some. The sample records fewer than 45,000 clones, more than 90% being singletons. The specimen was PBMCs. The receptors originated from a donor aged 10 to 29 with latent tuberculosis or without tuberculosis infection.

This chain uses TRBV30 with TRBJ2-3; TRBD2 agrees at 8 bases. V lost 1 base to trimming and J lost 5 bases; unmatched junction nucleotides: 14. Germline-derived CDR1 and CDR2 are GTSNPN and SVGIG (reference sequence). The CDR3 covers 17 residues. CDR3 coding DNA: TGTGCCTGGAGTGCCCGGACTAGCCGGGTTTACCGAGATACGCAGTATTTT. Translation: CAWSARTSRVYRDTQYF.

This chain uses TRBV10-3 with TRBJ2-1; D ambiguous. In germline, CDR1 is ENHRY, CDR2 SYGVKD. Trimming removed 0 bases at V and 9 bases at J, with 21 bases between. The CDR3 loop spans 17 amino acids. CDR3 residues: CAISESVLHSPAGEQFF. The CDR3 DNA follows: TGTGCCATCAGTGAGTCCGTCCTGCACAGCCCTGCTGGTGAGCAGTTCTTC.

The genes are TRBV19 and TRBJ1-4, with 9 positions matching TRBD1. From germline, CDR1 is LNHDA and CDR2 SQIVND (reference sequence). CDR3 length: 17 amino acids. V shed 3 bases, J shed 10 bases, and the junction held 15 bases outside the gene matches. The CDR3 nucleotides are TGTGCCAGTAGTATTGAGACAGGGGGTAAGGCCTCGCGAAAACTGTTTTTT. Translated, it gives CASSIETGGKASRKLFF.

The genes are TRBV19 and TRBJ2-3, with 7 positions matching TRBD2. V shed 9 bases and J 1 base; nucleotides not matched to a gene: 10. The length of the CDR3 is 15 residues. Germline values: CDR1 LNHDA, CDR2 SQIVND (reference sequence). The CDR3 DNA reads as TGTGCCAGCCAAAAAAGCGGGGCGGGCACAGATACGCAGTATTTT. Residues: CASQKSGAGTDTQYF. The full variable domain, with the rest looked up from reference TRBV19 and TRBJ2-3, is DGGITQSPKYLFRKEGQNVTLSCEQNLNHDAMYWYRQDPGQGLRLIYYSQIVNDFQKGDIAEGYSVSREKKESFPLTVTSAQKNPTAFYLCASQKSGAGTDTQYFGPGTRLTVL.

The CDR3 region is CASTIVPTGELFF. For the CDR3, the DNA is TGTGCCAGCACCATAGTACCGACCGGGGAGCTGTTTTTT. The chain combines TRBV2 with TRBJ2-2, with D unclear. The CDR3 is 13 amino acids. Germline loops: CDR1 SNHLY, CDR2 FYNNEI. V lost 7 bases and J 5 bases, leaving 11 bases between the germline ends.

V is TRBV5-1 and J is TRBJ1-1; D might be TRBD1 (5 bases). V lost 6 bases to trimming and J lost 1 base, with 16 bases between them. The CDR3 has 15 amino acids. The germline gives CDR1 SGHRS, CDR2 YFSETQ. DNA of the CDR3: TGCGCCAGCACAAGGGTGGTGGGGGGGAACACTGAAGCTTTCTTT. Translation gives CASTRVVGGNTEAFF.

The chain carries TRBV29-1 and TRBJ2-7; 7 positions match TRBD2. CDR1 is SQVTM and CDR2 is ANQGSEA in the germline V gene. The trim removed 3 bases at V and 4 bases at J, leaving 6 bases unmatched. The length of the CDR3 is 13 residues. In nucleotides, the CDR3 is TGCAGCGTTGACCCCCAGGGAGGGTACGAGCAGTACTTC. It is translated as CSVDPQGGYEQYF.

J is TRBJ1-2 and V is TRBV11-2, with 8 nucleotides matching TRBD1. This CDR3 region has 13 residues. Per the germline V gene, CDR1 is SGHAT and CDR2 is FQNNGV. V gave up 7 bases and J gave up 2 bases; unmatched junction bases: 3. CDR3 protein: CASTWDRNYGYTF. Here the CDR3 DNA reads TGTGCCAGCACCTGGGACAGGAACTATGGCTACACCTTC.

This sequence joins TRBV6-1 and TRBJ1-5, with TRBD1 matching 9 bases. Germline trimming cut 4 bases from V and 4 bases from J; bases unmatched to any gene: 5. The length of the CDR3 is 15 residues. Germline CDR1 and CDR2: MNHNS and SASEGT. CDR3 amino acids: CASSGEGQGNQPQHF. For the CDR3, the DNA is TGTGCCAGCAGTGGAGAAGGACAGGGGAATCAGCCCCAGCATTTT.

This chain connects TRBV5-1 to TRBJ1-5; unclear D gene. CDR3 size: 15 residues. Germline V gene sequence: CDR1 SGHRS, CDR2 YFSETQ. With 0 bases removed from V and 4 bases from J, the gap between germline ends came to 11 bases. The CDR3 nucleotides are TGCGCCAGCAGCTTGGTCGCGTGGGCGAATCAGCCCCAGCATTTT. This codes for CASSLVAWANQPQHF.

This sequence joins TRBV5-1 and TRBJ1-1; TRBD1 is a possible D gene (6 bases). Per the germline V gene, CDR1 is SGHRS and CDR2 is YFSETQ. The CDR3 loop spans 15 amino acids. The V gene lost 0 bases and the J gene lost 2 bases, with 11 bases spanning the gap. The chain's CDR3 is CASSLDRGGNTEAFF. Written as DNA, the CDR3 is TGCGCCAGCAGCTTGGATAGGGGGGGAAACACTGAAGCTTTCTTT. The full variable domain, with the rest looked up from reference TRBV5-1 and TRBJ1-1, is KAGVTQTPRYLIKTRGQQVTLSCSPISGHRSVSWYQQTPGQGLQFLFEYFSETQRNKGNFPGRFSGRQFSNSRSEMNVSTLELGDSALYLCASSLDRGGNTEAFFGQGTRLTVV.

This chain uses TRBV27 with TRBJ2-4; TRBD1 matches 7 bases. V was pared by 4 bases and J by 0 bases, with 6 bases of the junction left unmatched. The germline gives CDR1 MNHEY, CDR2 SMNVEV (reference sequence). The CDR3 runs 16 residues. The CDR3 sequence is CASSSTGEIAKNIQYF. The CDR3 nucleotides are TGTGCCAGCAGTTCCACAGGGGAAATAGCCAAAAACATTCAGTACTTC.

The V gene is TRBV6-5, the J gene TRBJ2-3; D gene ambiguous. The CDR3 extends over 16 amino acids. Germline V gene sequence: CDR1 MNHEY, CDR2 SVGAGI. The V end lost 0 bases, the J end lost 3 bases, and 13 bases lay between the germline ends. CDR3 sequence (DNA): TGTGCCAGCAGTTACTCGTTGGGCTACCGGACAGATACGCAGTATTTT. It translates to CASSYSLGYRTDTQYF.

This chain uses TRBV30 with TRBJ2-5, with D unresolved. Trimming removed 0 bases from V and 5 bases from J, with 7 bases in between. The CDR3 loop spans 12 amino acids. The germline V gene encodes CDR1 GTSNPN and CDR2 SVGIG (reference sequence). CDR3 DNA sequence: TGTGCCTGGAGTGTCTTGAGGGAGACCCAGTACTTC. This translates into CAWSVLRETQYF.

CDR3 region: CAWSAGQGGEKLFF. As DNA, the CDR3 is TGTGCCTGGAGTGCCGGACAGGGAGGAGAAAAACTGTTTTTT. This chain connects TRBV30 to TRBJ1-4; TRBD1 matches 8 bases. The CDR3 runs 14 residues. Germline-derived CDR1 and CDR2 are GTSNPN and SVGIG (reference sequence). The J segment lost 8 bases and the V segment lost 1 base, leaving 6 bases of the junction unmatched.

The count of this clone is one. The V gene is TRBV18, the J gene TRBJ2-7, with 12 bases lining up with TRBD2. With V trimmed by 6 bases and J by 3 bases, 6 bases remained unmatched. This CDR3 is built from 15 residues. CDR1 is KGHSH, CDR2 LQKENI, per germline. As DNA, the CDR3 is TGTGCCAGCTCCCCAGGACTAGCGGGACACTACGAGCAGTACTTC. This translates into CASSPGLAGHYEQYF. Full variable domain (missing parts from reference TRBV18 and TRBJ2-7): NAGVMQNPRHLVRRRGQEARLRCSPMKGHSHVYWYRQLPEEGLKFMVYLQKENIIDESGMPKERFSAEFPKEGPSILRIQQVVRGDSAAYFCASSPGLAGHYEQYFGPGTRLTVT.

The rearrangement uses TRBV30 and TRBJ1-5; the D is unclear. V was cut by 0 bases and J by 0 bases, with 3 bases left in between. The CDR3 length is 13 residues. The V gene's germline CDR1 is GTSNPN and CDR2 SVGIG (reference sequence). The DNA for the CDR3 is TGTGCCTGGAGTGTTTATAGCAATCAGCCCCAGCATTTT. Its translation is CAWSVYSNQPQHF.

The V call is TRBV5-1, the J call TRBJ1-1; TRBD1 matches at 7 bases. The CDR3 is made up of 15 amino acids. Germline CDR1 is SGHRS and CDR2 is YFSETQ. The V and J ends lost 2 bases and 1 base, in that order; junction bases with no gene match: 5. The CDR3 sequence is CASSLRQGGNTEAFF. The CDR3 DNA is TGCGCCAGCAGCTTAAGACAGGGTGGGAACACTGAAGCTTTCTTT. Looking up the rest from reference TRBV5-1 and TRBJ1-1 gives the full variable domain: KAGVTQTPRYLIKTRGQQVTLSCSPISGHRSVSWYQQTPGQGLQFLFEYFSETQRNKGNFPGRFSGRQFSNSRSEMNVSTLELGDSALYLCASSLRQGGNTEAFFGQGTRLTVV.

The genes are TRBV10-3 and TRBJ2-7, with TRBD1 identical over 8 bases. V lost 6 bases and J lost 0; bases outside the gene matches: 4. CDR3 length equals 14 residues. The germline V gene encodes CDR1 ENHRY and CDR2 SYGVKD. The CDR3 loop is CAIRKDRDSYEQYF. The CDR3 DNA reads TGTGCCATCAGGAAGGACAGGGACTCCTACGAGCAGTACTTC.

This chain links TRBV19 with TRBJ2-1; 7 nucleotides align to TRBD1. The V segment lost 1 base and the J segment 7 bases; nucleotides outside the gene matches: 10. CDR3 length: 16 amino acids. The germline gives CDR1 LNHDA, CDR2 SQIVND (reference sequence). CDR3 sequence: CASSIGRQGSQNEQFF. CDR3 DNA: TGTGCCAGTAGTATAGGCCGACAGGGCTCGCAGAATGAGCAGTTCTTC.

This chain joins TRBV15 and TRBJ1-2, with D uncertain. There are 12 residues in the CDR3. Germline V gene data show CDR1 as LNHNV and CDR2 as YYDKDF (reference sequence). V lost 5 bases to trimming and J lost 3 bases, with 7 bases between them. CDR3 sequence: CATSGQDYGYTF. DNA for the CDR3: TGTGCCACCAGCGGGCAGGACTATGGCTACACCTTC.

This clone came up once. The chain uses TRBV4-1 and TRBJ1-3; D possibly corresponds to TRBD1 (6 bases). V lost 0 bases to trimming and J lost 7 bases, with 16 bases between them. CDR3 length: 16 residues. Germline V gives CDR1 MGHRA, CDR2 YSYEKL. DNA for the CDR3: TGCGCCAGCAGCCAAGAATCTCCGGGGGGCTGGAACACCATATATTTT. Translation: CASSQESPGGWNTIYF.

The V call is TRBV30, the J call TRBJ1-2; D remains ambiguous. Germline-derived CDR1 and CDR2 are GTSNPN and SVGIG (reference sequence). This CDR3 spans 13 amino acids. V lost 6 bases and J lost 4, with 15 bases in between. The CDR3 spells CACGQIRTYGYTF. The CDR3 DNA is TGTGCCTGCGGTCAAATACGAACCTATGGCTACACCTTC.

The chain employs TRBV19 and TRBJ1-1, with D uncertain. Trimming removed 7 bases at V and 1 base at J, with 13 bases between. In germline, CDR1 is LNHDA, CDR2 SQIVND (reference sequence). This CDR3 contains 14 residues. CDR3 residues: CASMPPRSNTEAFF. CDR3 nucleotide sequence: TGTGCCAGTATGCCCCCCAGGTCGAACACTGAAGCTTTCTTT.

This clone was detected once. The CDR3 DNA reads TGCGCCAGCAGTGAGTGGCGGGGGGCCGGGGGCAATGAGCAGTTCTTC. This encodes CASSEWRGAGGNEQFF. The V gene is TRBV10-2, the J gene TRBJ2-1, with 8 bases that match TRBD2. Germline assignment: CDR1 WSHSY and CDR2 SAAADI. The CDR3 totals 16 residues. V gave up 1 base and J gave up 6 bases; unmatched junction bases: 8.

CDR3 sequence: CASSLTASGDEQFF. The CDR3 DNA is TGTGCCAGCAGCTTAACGGCTAGCGGGGATGAGCAGTTCTTC. This chain links TRBV13 with TRBJ2-1; 9 bases fit TRBD2. This CDR3 contains 14 residues. V gave up 2 bases and J gave up 8 bases; unmatched junction bases: 4. The V gene's germline CDR1 is PRHDT and CDR2 FYEKMQ (reference sequence).